This T cell receptor (beta chain) was sequenced during a study of T-cell reconstitution after alpha-beta-depleted transplantation in children. Unique molecular identifiers were incorporated into the prepared TCRbeta library. TCRdb fed the PCR reads into MiXCR, producing one record per CDR3 protein. This sample has 450,000 to 500,000 distinct CDR3 sequences, with around 13% found just once. The CDR3 sequence is 14 residues long. Unmatched junction bases numbered 10, after V lost 4 bases and J lost 7 bases. The V gene's germline CDR1 is MGHDK and CDR2 SYGVNS. This clonotype was recorded a few times. Sequenced here: PBMCs from the stem cell graft donor, sampled from the stem cell graft. The chain has TRBV25-1 and TRBJ2-7; 7 bases fit TRBD1. This clonotype was obtained from a human donor who donated a stem cell graft to a child with combined immunodeficiency. The CDR3 region has the DNA TGTGCCAGCAGTGGGCGGGCAGGGGGTTATGAGCAGTACTTC. It codes for CASSGRAGGYEQYF.